What follows describes a single T cell receptor (beta chain). Its target antigen remains unknown. No much larger clone exists at a distance of one base, and base qualities are not known. The CDR3 numbers 13 residues from cysteine through phenylalanine. The kept DNA is CDR3 alone, 39 bases in frame from the first base. V and J lose 5 bases and 4 bases, and a span of 9 bases separates them. Per the germline V gene, ENHRY is the CDR1 and SYGVKD is the CDR2. This sample is part of a study of T cell responses to AZD1222 COVID-19 vaccine (dated by TCRdb to the early 2020s). A note on the overall study: AZD1222 recipients given second doses at about 4 weeks or at about 12 weeks were pooled, since spike-specific TCR depth and breadth were not found to differ between the two schedules. A total of over 230 trial participants underwent TCR sequencing, of whom about 210 received two doses of AZD1222 and about 25 received two doses of the MenACWY control vaccine. Trial participants were enrolled into age subgroups of 18-55, 56-69 and 70-plus years, which contained about 150, 27 and 61 TCR-sequenced participants, respectively. Broader findings and caveats from the paper: Because no day 14 peak-response samples were available, the repertoires could be characterized only after the peak T cell response. Participants were mostly white British, with more females than males. The authors suggested clonal diversity may have been underestimated. Conclusions about previously exposed vaccinees were limited because only six AZD1222 recipients were SARS-CoV-2 seropositive at baseline. After two AZD1222 doses, spike-specific TCR breadth and depth were significantly higher than at day 0 and than in MenACWY recipients. The 56-69-year group was small, and its depth increase did not reach significance, likely because of low power. Reportedly, almost half of the unique spike-specific TCRs recognized epitopes lying outside the regions that are mutated in the B.1.351 and B.1.1.7 variants. The whole spike protein was spanned by vaccine-associated CD4 TCRs, and dominant responses were seen in regions 160-218 and 743-854.

The CDR3 regions of human TCRbeta chains were analyzed by immunosequencing. In the source study's methods: TCRs in the repertoires were compared against a reference library of SARS-CoV-2-specific TCRs that had been generated with the MIRA antigen-specificity platform. Breadth was defined as the fraction of unique TCRs that were SARS-CoV-2-associated, and depth was defined as the fraction of total T cells that were SARS-CoV-2-associated. Each spike-specific TCR was assigned to its reactive spike region and to a CD4 or CD8 class using the MIRA data. Log10-transformed breadth and depth values were compared by one-way ANOVA with Sidak's multiple comparisons tests. This is the immuneACCESS table as TCRdb keeps it, with only in-frame sequences that have V and J called. A part of the clones is gone; compared with another copy, unresolved V genes explain less than half, and the rest is unexplained. D and trimming were read from the DNA, whereas the V and J calls and clone size are those reported in that table. This sample lists fewer than 130,000 clones; just under 95% were detected once. The top ten hold more than 2% of the sample.

Interpreted using the paper, the time point label stands for: baseline before first vaccination. Vaccinee samples were obtained from the UK trials COV001 and COV002, which included a single-blind randomized controlled phase 2/3 trial of AZD1222 (ChAdOx1 nCoV-19) in healthy adults. Trial participant PBMC samples were collected at day 0 and day 28 after the second dose for TCRbeta chain sequencing. This clonotype originated in an adult in good health. The source material was peripheral blood, sampled on day 0 of AZD1222 vaccination. The V gene is TRBV10-3 and the J gene is TRBJ1-5; perhaps TRBD1 is the D gene, with 5 bases matching. The base sequence is TGTGCCATCAGTCAGGGATTTAATCAGCCCCAGCATTTT. Its product reads: CAISQGFNQPQHF.